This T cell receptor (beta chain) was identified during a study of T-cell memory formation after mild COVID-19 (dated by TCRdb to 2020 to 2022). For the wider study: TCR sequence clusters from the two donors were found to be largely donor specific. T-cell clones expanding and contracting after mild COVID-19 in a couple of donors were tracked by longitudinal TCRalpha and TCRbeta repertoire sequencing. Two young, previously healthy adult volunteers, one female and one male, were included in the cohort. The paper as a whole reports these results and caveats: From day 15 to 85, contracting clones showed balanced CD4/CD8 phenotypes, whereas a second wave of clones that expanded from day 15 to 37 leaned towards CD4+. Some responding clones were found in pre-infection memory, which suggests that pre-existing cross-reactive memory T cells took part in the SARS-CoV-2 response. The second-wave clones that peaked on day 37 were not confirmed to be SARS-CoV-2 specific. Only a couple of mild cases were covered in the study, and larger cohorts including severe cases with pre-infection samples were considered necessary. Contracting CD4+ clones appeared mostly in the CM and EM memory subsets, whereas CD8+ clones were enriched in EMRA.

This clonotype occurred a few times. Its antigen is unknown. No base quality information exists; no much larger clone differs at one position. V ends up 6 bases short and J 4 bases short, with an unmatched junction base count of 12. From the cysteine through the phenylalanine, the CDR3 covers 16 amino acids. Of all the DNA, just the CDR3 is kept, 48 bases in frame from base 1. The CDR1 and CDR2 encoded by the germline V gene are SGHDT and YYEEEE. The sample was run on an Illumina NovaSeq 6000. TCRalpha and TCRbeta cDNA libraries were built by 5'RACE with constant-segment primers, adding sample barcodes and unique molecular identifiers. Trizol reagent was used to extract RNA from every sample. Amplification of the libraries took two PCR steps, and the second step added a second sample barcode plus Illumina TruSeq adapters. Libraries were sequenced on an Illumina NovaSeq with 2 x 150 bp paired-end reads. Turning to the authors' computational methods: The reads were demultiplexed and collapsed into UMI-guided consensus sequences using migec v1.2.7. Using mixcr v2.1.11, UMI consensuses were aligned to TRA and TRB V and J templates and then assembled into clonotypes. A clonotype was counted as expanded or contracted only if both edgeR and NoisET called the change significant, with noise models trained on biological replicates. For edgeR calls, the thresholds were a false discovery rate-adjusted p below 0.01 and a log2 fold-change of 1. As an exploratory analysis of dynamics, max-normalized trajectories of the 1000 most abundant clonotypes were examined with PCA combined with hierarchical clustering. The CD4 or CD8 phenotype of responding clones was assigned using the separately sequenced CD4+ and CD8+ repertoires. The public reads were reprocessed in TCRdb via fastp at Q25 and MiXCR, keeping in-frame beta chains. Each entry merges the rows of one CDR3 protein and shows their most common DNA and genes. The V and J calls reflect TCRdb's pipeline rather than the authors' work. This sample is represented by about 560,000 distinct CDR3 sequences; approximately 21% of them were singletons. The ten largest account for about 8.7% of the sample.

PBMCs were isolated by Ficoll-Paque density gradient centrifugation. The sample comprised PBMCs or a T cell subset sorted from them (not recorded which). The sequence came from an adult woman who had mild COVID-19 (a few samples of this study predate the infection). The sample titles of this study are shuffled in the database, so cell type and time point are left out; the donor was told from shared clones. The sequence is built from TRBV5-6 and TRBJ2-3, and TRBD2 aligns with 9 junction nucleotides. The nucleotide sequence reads TGTGCCAGCACCCTAAAACGGGGCGGGGGGGCAGATACGCAGTATTTT. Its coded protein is CASTLKRGGGADTQYF.